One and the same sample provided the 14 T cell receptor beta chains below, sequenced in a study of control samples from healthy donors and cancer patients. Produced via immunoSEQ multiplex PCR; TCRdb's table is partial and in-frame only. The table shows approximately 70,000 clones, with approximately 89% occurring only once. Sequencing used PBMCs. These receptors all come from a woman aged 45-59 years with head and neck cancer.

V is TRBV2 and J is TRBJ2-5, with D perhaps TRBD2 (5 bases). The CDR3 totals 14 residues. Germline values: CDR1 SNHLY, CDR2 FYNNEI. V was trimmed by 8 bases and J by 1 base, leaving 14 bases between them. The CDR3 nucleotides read TGTGCCAGCGGCGCGAGGGCCAGCCAAGAGACCCAGTACTTC. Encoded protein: CASGARASQETQYF.

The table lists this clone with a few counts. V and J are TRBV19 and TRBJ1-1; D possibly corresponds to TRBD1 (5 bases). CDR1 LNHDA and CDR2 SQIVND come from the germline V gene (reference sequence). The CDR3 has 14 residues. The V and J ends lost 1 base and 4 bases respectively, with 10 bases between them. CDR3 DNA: TGTGCCAGTAGTATAGGGTTCGGGGGCACTGAAGCTTTCTTT. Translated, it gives CASSIGFGGTEAFF.

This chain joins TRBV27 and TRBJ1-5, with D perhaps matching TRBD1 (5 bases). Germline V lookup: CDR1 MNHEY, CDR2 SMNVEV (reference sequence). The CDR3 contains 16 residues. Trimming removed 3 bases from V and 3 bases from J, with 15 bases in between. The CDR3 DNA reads TGTGCCAGCAGTTTCGGGAGTGGGGGGAACAATCAGCCCCAGCATTTT. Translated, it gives CASSFGSGGNNQPQHF.

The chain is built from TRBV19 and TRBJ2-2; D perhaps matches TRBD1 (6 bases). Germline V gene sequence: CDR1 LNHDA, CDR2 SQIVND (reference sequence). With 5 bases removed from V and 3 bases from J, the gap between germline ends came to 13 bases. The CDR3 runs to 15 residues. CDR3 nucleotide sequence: TGTGCCAGTAGTCCCCGGGACATACACACCGGGGAGCTGTTTTTT. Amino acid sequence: CASSPRDIHTGELFF. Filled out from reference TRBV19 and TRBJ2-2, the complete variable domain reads DGGITQSPKYLFRKEGQNVTLSCEQNLNHDAMYWYRQDPGQGLRLIYYSQIVNDFQKGDIAEGYSVSREKKESFPLTVTSAQKNPTAFYLCASSPRDIHTGELFFGEGSRLTVL.

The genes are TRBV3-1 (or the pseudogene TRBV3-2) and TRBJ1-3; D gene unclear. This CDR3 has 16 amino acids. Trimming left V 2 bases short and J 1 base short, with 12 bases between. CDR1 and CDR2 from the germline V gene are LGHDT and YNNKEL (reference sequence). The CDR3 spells CASSQSLGPSGNTIYF. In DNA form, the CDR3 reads TGTGCCAGCAGCCAATCTCTCGGTCCTTCTGGAAACACCATATATTTT.

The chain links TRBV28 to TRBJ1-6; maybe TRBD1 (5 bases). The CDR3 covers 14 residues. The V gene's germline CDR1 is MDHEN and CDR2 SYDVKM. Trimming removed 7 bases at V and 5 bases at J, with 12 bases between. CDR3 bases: TGTGCCAGCAAATTTCGGGGCCATAATTCACCCCTCCACTTT. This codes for CASKFRGHNSPLHF.

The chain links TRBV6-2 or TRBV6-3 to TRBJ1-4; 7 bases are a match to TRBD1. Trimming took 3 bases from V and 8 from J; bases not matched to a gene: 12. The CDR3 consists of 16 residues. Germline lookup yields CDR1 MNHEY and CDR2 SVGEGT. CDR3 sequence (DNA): TGTGCCAGCAGTTATGGGAACACAGGGGTCGGCGAAAAACTGTTTTTT. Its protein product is CASSYGNTGVGEKLFF.

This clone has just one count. The CDR3 sequence: CASSSPGQGNEKLFF. CDR3 DNA: TGTGCCAGCAGTTCGCCGGGACAGGGTAATGAAAAACTGTTTTTT. The chain couples TRBV27 to TRBJ1-4; 9 bases align to TRBD1. Losses at the gene ends were 4 bases for V and 4 bases for J; bases not matched to a gene: 4. The germline V gene has CDR1 MNHEY and CDR2 SMNVEV (reference sequence). The CDR3 is 15 amino acids.

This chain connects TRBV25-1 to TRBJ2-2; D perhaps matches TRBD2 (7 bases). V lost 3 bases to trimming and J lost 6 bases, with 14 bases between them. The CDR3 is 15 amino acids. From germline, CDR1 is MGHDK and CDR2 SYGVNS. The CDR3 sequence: CASSDRGARAGELFF. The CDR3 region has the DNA TGTGCCAGCAGTGATCGGGGGGCCAGGGCCGGGGAGCTGTTTTTT.

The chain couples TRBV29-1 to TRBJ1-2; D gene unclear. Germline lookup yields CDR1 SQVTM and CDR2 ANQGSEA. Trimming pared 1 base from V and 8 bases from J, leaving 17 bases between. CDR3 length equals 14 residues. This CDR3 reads CSVEGYGLSGGYTF. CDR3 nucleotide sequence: TGCAGCGTTGAAGGATATGGGCTGAGTGGGGGCTACACCTTC.

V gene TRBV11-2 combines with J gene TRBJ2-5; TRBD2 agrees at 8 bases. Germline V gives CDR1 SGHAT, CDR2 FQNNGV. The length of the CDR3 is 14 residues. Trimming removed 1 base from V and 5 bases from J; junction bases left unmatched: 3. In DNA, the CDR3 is TGTGCCAGCAGCTTAGTAGGACTAGCTGAGACCCAGTACTTC. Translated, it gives CASSLVGLAETQYF.

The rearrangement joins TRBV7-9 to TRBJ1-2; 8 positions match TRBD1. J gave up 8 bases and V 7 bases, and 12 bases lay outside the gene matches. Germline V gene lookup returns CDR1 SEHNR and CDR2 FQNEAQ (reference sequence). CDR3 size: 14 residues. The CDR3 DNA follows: TGTGCCAGCACCCAATCAGGACAGGGACGGGGCTACACCTTC. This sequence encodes CASTQSGQGRGYTF.

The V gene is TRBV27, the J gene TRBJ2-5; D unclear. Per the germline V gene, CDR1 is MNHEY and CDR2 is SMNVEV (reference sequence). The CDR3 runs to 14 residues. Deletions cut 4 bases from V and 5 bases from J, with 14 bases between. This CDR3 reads CASSWSGRLETQYF. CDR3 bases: TGTGCCAGCAGTTGGAGTGGCCGTTTGGAGACCCAGTACTTC.

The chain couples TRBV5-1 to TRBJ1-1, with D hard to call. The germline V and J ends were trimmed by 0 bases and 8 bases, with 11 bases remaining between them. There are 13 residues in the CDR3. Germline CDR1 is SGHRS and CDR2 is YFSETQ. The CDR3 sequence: CASSLEVVQEAFF. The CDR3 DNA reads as TGCGCCAGCAGCTTGGAAGTGGTGCAGGAAGCTTTCTTT. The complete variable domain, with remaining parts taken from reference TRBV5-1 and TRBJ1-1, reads KAGVTQTPRYLIKTRGQQVTLSCSPISGHRSVSWYQQTPGQGLQFLFEYFSETQRNKGNFPGRFSGRQFSNSRSEMNVSTLELGDSALYLCASSLEVVQEAFFGQGTRLTVV.